The T cell receptor beta chain under discussion was sequenced for a study of T-cell memory formation after mild COVID-19. Looking at the study overall: TCR clusters were largely donor specific.

MiXCR was run by TCRdb on the 5' RACE reads, yielding one entry per CDR3 protein. This sample has hundreds of thousands of distinct CDR3 sequences, with roughly 13% found just once. Study results and caveats: Pre-infection memory carried some responding clones, suggesting that cross-reactive memory joined.

As regards this clonotype: Its antigen is currently unknown.

This CDR3 contains 14 residues. V was cut by 0 bases and J by 0 bases, with 1 base left in between. CDR1 and CDR2 from the germline V gene are KGHDR and SFDVKD. The receptor was derived from a man between 18 and 35 years old who had mild COVID-19 (a few samples of this study predate the infection). Cell type and time point are not known. The sequenced material came from PBMCs or a T cell subset sorted from them (not recorded which). The rearrangement uses TRBV24-1 and TRBJ2-2; D gene unclear. DNA of the CDR3: TGTGCCACCAGTGATTTGTCGAACACCGGGGAGCTGTTTTTT. This sequence encodes CATSDLSNTGELFF.